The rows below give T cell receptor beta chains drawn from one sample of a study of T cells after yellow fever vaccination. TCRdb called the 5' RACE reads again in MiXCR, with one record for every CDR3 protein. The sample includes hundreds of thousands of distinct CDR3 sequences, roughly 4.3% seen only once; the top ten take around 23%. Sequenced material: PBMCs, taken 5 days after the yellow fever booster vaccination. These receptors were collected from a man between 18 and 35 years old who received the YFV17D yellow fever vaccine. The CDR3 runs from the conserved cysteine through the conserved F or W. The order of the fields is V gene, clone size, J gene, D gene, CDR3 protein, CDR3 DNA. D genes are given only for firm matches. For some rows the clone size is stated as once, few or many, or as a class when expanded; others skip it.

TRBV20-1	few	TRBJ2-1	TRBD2	CSARGLAGAHSEQFF	TGCAGTGCTAGAGGACTAGCGGGGGCACATAGTGAGCAGTTCTTC
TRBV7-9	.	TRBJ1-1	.	CASSPFGTEAFF	TGTGCCAGCAGCCCCTTCGGCACTGAAGCTTTCTTT
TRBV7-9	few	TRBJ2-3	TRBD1	CASSPTGGNTQYF	TGTGCCAGCAGTCCGACAGGGGGAAATACGCAGTATTTT
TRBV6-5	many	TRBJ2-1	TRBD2	CASSFSGGALAINEQFF	TGTGCCAGCAGTTTTAGCGGGGGGGCGCTTGCCATCAATGAGCAGTTCTTC
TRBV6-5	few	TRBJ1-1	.	CASSYSTVGNTEAFF	TGTGCCAGCAGTTACTCGACCGTGGGGAACACTGAAGCTTTCTTT
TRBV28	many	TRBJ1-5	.	CASSLYGEPQHF	TGTGCCAGCAGTTTATATGGGGAGCCCCAGCATTTT
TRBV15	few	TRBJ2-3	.	CATSSRDRFADTQYF	TGTGCCACCAGCAGCCGGGACCGCTTCGCAGATACGCAGTATTTT
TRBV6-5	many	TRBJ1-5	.	CASSQQDSNQPQHF	TGTGCCAGCAGTCAGCAGGATAGCAATCAGCCCCAGCATTTT
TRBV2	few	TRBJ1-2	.	CASSQGYGYTF	TGTGCCAGCAGTCAGGGATATGGCTACACCTTC
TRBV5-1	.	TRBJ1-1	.	CASRLRDTNTEAFF	TGCGCCAGCAGACTGCGGGACACGAACACTGAAGCTTTCTTT
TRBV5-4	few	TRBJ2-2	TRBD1	CASSLRGRDGELFF	TGTGCCAGCAGCCTCAGGGGGCGGGACGGGGAGCTGTTTTTT
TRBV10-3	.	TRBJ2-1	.	CAIRTDTYNEQFF	TGTGCCATCAGGACAGATACCTACAATGAGCAGTTCTTC
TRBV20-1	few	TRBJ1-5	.	CSARIPAGPTNQPQHF	TGCAGTGCTAGAATACCCGCGGGGCCGACAAATCAGCCCCAGCATTTT
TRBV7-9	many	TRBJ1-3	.	CASSLLYGPNF	TGTGCCAGCAGCTTGTTGTACGGGCCCAATTTT
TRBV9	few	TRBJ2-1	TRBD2	CASSAKTSGGAHEQFF	TGTGCCAGCAGCGCAAAAACTAGCGGGGGGGCTCATGAGCAGTTCTTC
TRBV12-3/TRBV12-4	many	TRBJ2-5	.	CASTLGRTRETQYF	TGTGCCAGCACTCTTGGGCGGACCAGGGAGACCCAGTACTTC
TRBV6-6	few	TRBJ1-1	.	CASRNGVMNTEAFF	TGTGCCAGCAGGAACGGGGTCATGAACACTGAAGCTTTCTTT
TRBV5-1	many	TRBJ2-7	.	CASSWTDPSSYEQYF	TGCGCCAGCAGCTGGACAGACCCTAGCTCCTACGAGCAGTACTTC
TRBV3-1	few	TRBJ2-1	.	CASSLLPSSEQFF	TGTGCCAGCAGCCTTCTCCCTAGCAGTGAGCAGTTCTTC
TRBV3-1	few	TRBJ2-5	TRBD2	CASSQVAGGETQYF	TGTGCCAGCAGCCAGGTAGCGGGGGGAGAGACCCAGTACTTC
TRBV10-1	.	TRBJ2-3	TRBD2	CASSEGLAATDTQYF	TGCGCCAGCAGTGAGGGACTAGCGGCCACAGATACGCAGTATTTT
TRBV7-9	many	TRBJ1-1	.	CASSTGGQEAFF	TGTGCCAGCAGCACCGGGGGCCAGGAAGCTTTCTTT
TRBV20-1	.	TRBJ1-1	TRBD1	CSAKGQGARNTEAFF	TGCAGTGCTAAAGGACAGGGGGCGCGGAACACTGAAGCTTTCTTT
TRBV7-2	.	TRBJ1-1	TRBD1	CASSQQGTSPEAFF	TGTGCCAGCAGCCAACAGGGGACCAGCCCTGAAGCTTTCTTT
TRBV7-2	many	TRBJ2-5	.	CASNVPGRRKTQYF	TGTGCCAGCAACGTCCCCGGACGGCGGAAGACCCAGTACTTC
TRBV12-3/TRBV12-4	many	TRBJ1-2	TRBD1	CASRGTANYGYTF	TGTGCCAGCAGGGGGACAGCCAACTATGGCTACACCTTC
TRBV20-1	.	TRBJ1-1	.	CSARGDTRNTEAFF	TGCAGTGCTAGAGGGGACACCCGGAACACTGAAGCTTTCTTT
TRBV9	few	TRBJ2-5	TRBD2	CASSVRGGYQETQYF	TGTGCCAGCAGCGTCCGCGGGGGGTACCAAGAGACCCAGTACTTC
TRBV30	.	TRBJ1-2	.	CAWSLSMVTYTF	TGTGCCTGGAGTCTGAGTATGGTGACCTACACCTTC
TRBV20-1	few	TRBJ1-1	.	CSATVGAPNTEAFF	TGCAGTGCTACCGTGGGGGCGCCGAACACTGAAGCTTTCTTT
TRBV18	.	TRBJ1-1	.	CASSPNVGGNTEAFF	TGTGCCAGCTCACCTAATGTGGGGGGGAACACTGAAGCTTTCTTT
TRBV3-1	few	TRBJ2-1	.	CASSQAPGSAEQFF	TGTGCCAGCAGCCAAGCTCCGGGGAGCGCTGAGCAGTTCTTC
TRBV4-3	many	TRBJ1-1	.	CASALRLRNTEAFF	TGCGCCAGCGCCCTTCGGCTGCGCAACACTGAAGCTTTCTTT
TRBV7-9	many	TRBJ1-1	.	CASSFSLGGAFF	TGTGCCAGCAGCTTTTCCCTTGGGGGCGCTTTCTTT
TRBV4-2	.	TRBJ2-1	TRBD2	CASSQGQRGAYFSYNEQFF	TGTGCCAGCAGCCAAGGCCAGCGGGGGGCCTATTTCTCCTACAATGAGCAGTTCTTC
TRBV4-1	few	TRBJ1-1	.	CASSQDQGSSEAFF	TGCGCCAGCAGCCAAGATCAAGGCTCCTCTGAAGCTTTCTTT
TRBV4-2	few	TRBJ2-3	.	CASSLLGGPSTDTQYF	TGTGCCAGCAGCCTCCTAGGAGGGCCCAGCACAGATACGCAGTATTTT
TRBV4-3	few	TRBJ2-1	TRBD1	CASSQETQGAYNEQFF	TGCGCCAGCAGCCAAGAGACCCAGGGGGCATACAATGAGCAGTTCTTC